This TCR beta chain comes out of a study of cytomegalovirus exposure and HLA in healthy donors. Whole-study findings and limits: Reportedly, TCR beta sequences accurately predicted HLA-A and HLA-B alleles in most subjects.

The CDR3 runs 14 residues. J lost 7 bases, V lost 4 bases, and 4 bases had no gene match. Germline loops: CDR1 SGHRS, CDR2 YFSETQ. 60 Vbeta and 13 Jbeta primers were used in PCR. This table comes from immunoSEQ multiplex PCR, and its TCRdb copy is limited to in-frame clones, with some not included. The table has over 150,000 clones, approximately 80% seen once. About this clone: Its target is unknown.

The source is a man aged 18 to 30 in good health and CMV-seropositive. The sequencing input was PBMCs. The J gene is TRBJ1-6, the V gene TRBV5-1; 8 nucleotides agree with TRBD1. The CDR3 region is CASSLGQDNSPLHF. In DNA form, the CDR3 reads TGCGCCAGCAGCCTGGGACAGGACAATTCACCCCTCCACTTT.